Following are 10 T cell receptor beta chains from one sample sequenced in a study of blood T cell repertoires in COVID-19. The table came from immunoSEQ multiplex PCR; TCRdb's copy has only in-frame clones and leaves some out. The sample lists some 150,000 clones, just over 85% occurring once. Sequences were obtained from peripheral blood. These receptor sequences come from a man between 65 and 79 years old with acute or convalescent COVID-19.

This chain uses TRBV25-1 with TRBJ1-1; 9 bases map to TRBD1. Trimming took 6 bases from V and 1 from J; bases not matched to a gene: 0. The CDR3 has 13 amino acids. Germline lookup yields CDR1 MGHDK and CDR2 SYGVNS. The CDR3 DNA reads TGTGCCAGCAGGGACAGGGGGAACACTGAAGCTTTCTTT. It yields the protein CASRDRGNTEAFF.

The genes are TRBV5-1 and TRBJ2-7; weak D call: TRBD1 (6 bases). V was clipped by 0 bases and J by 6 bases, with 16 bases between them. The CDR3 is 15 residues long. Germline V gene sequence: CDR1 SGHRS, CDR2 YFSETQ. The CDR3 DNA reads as TGCGCCAGCAGCTTGGCGGAGCAGGGGCTAACCGAGCAGTACTTC. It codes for CASSLAEQGLTEQYF.

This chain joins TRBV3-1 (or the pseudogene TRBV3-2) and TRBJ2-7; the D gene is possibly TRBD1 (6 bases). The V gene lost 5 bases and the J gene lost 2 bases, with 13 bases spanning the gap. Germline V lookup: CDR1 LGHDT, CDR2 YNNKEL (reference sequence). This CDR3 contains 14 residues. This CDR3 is CASSYRVFPYEQYF. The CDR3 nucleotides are TGTGCCAGCAGCTACAGGGTCTTTCCCTACGAGCAGTACTTC.

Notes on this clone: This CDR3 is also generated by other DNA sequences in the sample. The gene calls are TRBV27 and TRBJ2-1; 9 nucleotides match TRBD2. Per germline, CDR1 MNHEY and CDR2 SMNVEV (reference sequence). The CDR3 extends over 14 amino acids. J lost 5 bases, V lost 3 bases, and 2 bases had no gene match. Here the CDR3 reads CASSFLAGDNEQFF. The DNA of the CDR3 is TGTGCCAGCAGTTTCTTAGCGGGAGACAATGAGCAGTTCTTC.

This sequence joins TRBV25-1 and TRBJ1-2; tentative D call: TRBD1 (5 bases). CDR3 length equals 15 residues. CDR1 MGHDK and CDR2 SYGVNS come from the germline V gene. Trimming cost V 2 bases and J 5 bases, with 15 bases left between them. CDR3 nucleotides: TGTGCCAGCAGTGAAGGGGCAACGGGGGGTTATGGCTACACCTTC. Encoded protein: CASSEGATGGYGYTF.

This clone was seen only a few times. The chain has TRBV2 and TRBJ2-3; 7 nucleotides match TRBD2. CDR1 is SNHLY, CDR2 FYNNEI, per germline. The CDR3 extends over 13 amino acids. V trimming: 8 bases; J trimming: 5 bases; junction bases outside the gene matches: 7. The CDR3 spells CASGRGREDTQYF. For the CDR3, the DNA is TGTGCCAGCGGGAGGGGCAGAGAAGATACGCAGTATTTT. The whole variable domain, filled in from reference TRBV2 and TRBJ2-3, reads EPEVTQTPSHQVTQMGQEVILRCVPISNHLYFYWYRQILGQKVEFLVSFYNNEISEKSEIFDDQFSVERPDGSNFTLKIRSTKLEDSAMYFCASGRGREDTQYFGPGTRLTVL.

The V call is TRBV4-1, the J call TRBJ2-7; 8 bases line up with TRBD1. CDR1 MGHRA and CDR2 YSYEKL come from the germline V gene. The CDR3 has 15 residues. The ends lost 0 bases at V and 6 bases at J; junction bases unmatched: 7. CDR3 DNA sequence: TGCGCCAGCAGCCAAGAGCAAGGACAGGGAGTCGAGCAGTACTTC. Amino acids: CASSQEQGQGVEQYF.

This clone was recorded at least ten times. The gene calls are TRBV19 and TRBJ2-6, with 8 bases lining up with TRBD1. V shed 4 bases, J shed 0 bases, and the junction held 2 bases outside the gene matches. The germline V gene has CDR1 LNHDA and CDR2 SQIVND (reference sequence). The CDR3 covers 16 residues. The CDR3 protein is CASSRTGISGANVLTF. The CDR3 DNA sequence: TGTGCCAGTAGTAGGACAGGGATCTCTGGGGCCAACGTCCTGACTTTC.

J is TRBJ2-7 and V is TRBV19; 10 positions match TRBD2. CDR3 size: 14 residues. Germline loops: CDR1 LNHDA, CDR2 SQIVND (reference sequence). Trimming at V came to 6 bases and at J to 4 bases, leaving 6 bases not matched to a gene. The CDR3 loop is CASSAGLADYEQYF. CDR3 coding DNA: TGTGCCAGTAGCGCAGGACTAGCGGATTACGAGCAGTACTTC.

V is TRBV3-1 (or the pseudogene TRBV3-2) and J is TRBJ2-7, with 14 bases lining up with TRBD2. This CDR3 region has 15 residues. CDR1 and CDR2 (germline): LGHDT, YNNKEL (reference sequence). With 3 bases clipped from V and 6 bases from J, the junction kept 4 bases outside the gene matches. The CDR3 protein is CASSQRGTSGSEQYF. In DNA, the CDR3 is TGTGCCAGCAGCCAGAGGGGGACTAGCGGGAGCGAGCAGTACTTC.